What follows are 19 T cell receptor beta chains derived from one specimen sequenced in a study of T-cell reconstitution after alpha-beta-depleted transplantation in children. Library preparation (for TCRbeta) was performed with unique molecular identifiers. TCRdb recomputed calls from the PCR reads with MiXCR, one row per CDR3 protein. Of about 600,000 distinct CDR3 sequences in the sample, roughly a tenth were seen once. Here the sequenced sample was PBMCs from the stem cell graft donor, taken from the stem cell graft. These receptors all come from a human donor who donated a stem cell graft to a child with acute myeloid leukemia.

The CDR3 DNA follows: TGTGCCAGCACCGCTAGCGGGATTCGGAACTACGAGCAGTACTTC. It encodes CASTASGIRNYEQYF. V and J are TRBV28 and TRBJ2-7; 9 nucleotides match TRBD2. The ends lost 7 bases at V and 3 bases at J; junction bases unmatched: 10. The length of the CDR3 is 15 residues. CDR1 and CDR2 from the germline V gene are MDHEN and SYDVKM.

The chain is built from TRBV29-1 and TRBJ2-5; 8 nucleotides line up with TRBD2. The CDR3 consists of 13 residues. Germline loops: CDR1 SQVTM, CDR2 ANQGSEA. V lost 8 bases, J lost 2 bases, and 7 bases stayed unmatched. CDR3 in amino acids: CSHSGTIQETQYF. The CDR3 DNA reads TGCAGCCATAGCGGGACCATACAAGAGACCCAGTACTTC.

Comments on this clonotype: A read error may be the cause here, since a much bigger clone is one base away. The chain recombines TRBV10-3 with TRBJ2-3; D unclear. The CDR3 covers 12 residues. V dropped 6 bases and J dropped 0 bases, with 4 bases sitting between them. CDR1 and CDR2 from the germline V gene are ENHRY and SYGVKD. CDR3: CAISSSTDTQYF. The DNA for the CDR3 is TGTGCCATCAGCTCTAGCACAGATACGCAGTATTTT.

The gene calls are TRBV12-3 or TRBV12-4 and TRBJ2-7, with 9 bases identical to TRBD2. Trimming cost V 6 bases and J 0 bases; bases outside gene matches: 18. The CDR3 consists of 19 residues. The CDR3 nucleotides read TGTGCCAGCAGCTTGCTCGCGGGCTCGGCGGGAGGGACCTCCTACGAGCAGTACTTC. It specifies CASSLLAGSAGGTSYEQYF.

Only a few counts were recorded for this clonotype. The gene calls are TRBV6-5 and TRBJ2-4; no clear D. This CDR3 has 19 amino acids. CDR1 is MNHEY, CDR2 SVGAGI, per germline. V was cut by 2 bases and J by 0 bases, with 20 bases left in between. The CDR3 sequence: CASSYRVLMRILAKNIQYF. The DNA for the CDR3 is TGTGCCAGCAGTTACAGGGTTCTGATGAGGATACTAGCCAAAAACATTCAGTACTTC.

The chain has TRBV6-2 or TRBV6-3 and TRBJ1-5; the D is unclear. There are 13 residues in the CDR3. Germline values: CDR1 MNHEY, CDR2 SVGEGT. V lost 6 bases and J 3 bases, leaving 9 bases between the germline ends. In DNA, the CDR3 is TGTGCCAGCAGGATACAGTTCAATCAGCCCCAGCATTTT. It yields the protein CASRIQFNQPQHF.

This clonotype has at least ten counts. The chain couples TRBV12-3 or TRBV12-4 to TRBJ2-1, with TRBD1 matching 9 bases. J gave up 5 bases and V 8 bases, and 10 bases lay outside the gene matches. The CDR3 has 15 amino acids. CDR3 protein: CASRTGTGSNNEQFF. In nucleotides, the CDR3 is TGTGCCAGCCGAACCGGGACAGGGAGTAACAATGAGCAGTTCTTC.

This clonotype was picked up many times. The chain employs TRBV20-1 and TRBJ2-3; TRBD2 matches at 7 bases. V shed 5 bases and J 2 bases; nucleotides not matched to a gene: 7. The germline CDR1 and CDR2 sequences are DFQATT and SNEGSKA (reference sequence). CDR3 length: 14 residues. CDR3 DNA: TGCAGTGCTTTTCTAGCGGCTACCACAGATACGCAGTATTTT. Translation gives CSAFLAATTDTQYF.

This clonotype was seen a few times. CDR3 loop: CSARPRQGSRNTIYF. Here the CDR3 DNA reads TGCAGTGCTAGACCGCGACAGGGCTCCCGGAACACCATATATTTT. The rearrangement joins TRBV20-1 to TRBJ1-3; 7 bases map to TRBD1. The germline CDR1 and CDR2 sequences are DFQATT and SNEGSKA (reference sequence). V trimming: 2 bases; J trimming: 7 bases; junction bases outside the gene matches: 11. This CDR3 contains 15 residues.

There are many counts of this clonotype. The V and J genes are TRBV2 and TRBJ2-2, with 9 positions matching TRBD2. CDR3 length: 15 residues. The V gene end was trimmed by 3 bases and the J gene end by 6 bases; junction bases not matched to a gene: 5. CDR1 is SNHLY and CDR2 is FYNNEI in the germline V gene. This CDR3 reads CASSDRAGGPGELFF. The CDR3 nucleotides are TGTGCCAGCAGTGATAGAGCGGGAGGCCCCGGGGAGCTGTTTTTT.

This clonotype was seen at least ten times. The genes are TRBV13 and TRBJ2-7; D is possibly TRBD1 or TRBD2 (5 bases each). Trimming pared 3 bases from V and 6 bases from J, leaving 24 bases between. The germline V gene has CDR1 PRHDT and CDR2 FYEKMQ (reference sequence). This CDR3 contains 17 residues. The CDR3 sequence is CASSFSPTRGGSGEQYF. In nucleotides, the CDR3 is TGTGCCAGCAGCTTTTCGCCGACGAGGGGCGGGTCCGGCGAGCAGTACTTC.

This clonotype has just a few counts. The gene calls are TRBV24-1 and TRBJ2-1, with D possibly TRBD1 on 5 matching bases. Germline loops: CDR1 KGHDR, CDR2 SFDVKD. CDR3 length equals 14 residues. Trimming took off 10 bases at V and 2 bases at J, with 14 bases between the two ends. CDR3 DNA: TGTGCCACGGGGCAGGTATTCCCCTACAATGAGCAGTTCTTC. This encodes CATGQVFPYNEQFF.

The chain couples TRBV20-1 to TRBJ2-7; 7 positions agree with TRBD1. Germline V lookup: CDR1 DFQATT, CDR2 SNEGSKA (reference sequence). CDR3 length: 14 amino acids. After removal of 4 bases from V and 2 bases from J, the junction contained 8 bases not matched to a gene. The CDR3 sequence is CSANRDSRTYEQYF. The CDR3 DNA reads TGCAGTGCTAACCGGGACAGCAGAACCTACGAGCAGTACTTC.

The genes are TRBV11-1 and TRBJ2-2; 11 nucleotides match TRBD2. The V and J ends lost 4 bases and 4 bases, in that order; junction bases with no gene match: 8. This CDR3 region has 17 residues. Germline assignment: CDR1 SGHAT and CDR2 FQDESV (reference sequence). In DNA form, the CDR3 reads TGTGCCAGCAGCTCCTCGGGACTAGCGGTTATCACCGGGGAGCTGTTTTTT. It encodes CASSSSGLAVITGELFF.

This clonotype was detected a few times. The chain employs TRBV30 and TRBJ1-1; unclear D gene. Per germline, CDR1 GTSNPN and CDR2 SVGIG (reference sequence). This CDR3 comprises 10 residues. The V end was cut by 4 bases, the J end by 11 bases, with 11 bases between. In nucleotides, the CDR3 is TGTGCCTGGATCCGGGGTGAGGCTTTCTTT. The encoded protein is CAWIRGEAFF.

This clonotype was seen many times. The chain links TRBV9 to TRBJ2-3; TRBD1 might be the D (6 bases). This CDR3 contains 13 residues. V dropped 5 bases and J dropped 4 bases, with 11 bases sitting between them. Looked up from germline, CDR1 is SGDLS and CDR2 is YYNGEE. As DNA, the CDR3 is TGTGCCAGCAGACTAACAGGGTCAGATACGCAGTATTTT. Amino acids: CASRLTGSDTQYF.

This clonotype showed up just a few times. V gene TRBV6-2 or TRBV6-3 combines with J gene TRBJ2-2; unclear D gene. The CDR3 is 12 amino acids. Germline V gene data show CDR1 as MNHEY and CDR2 as SVGEGT. The V gene lost 3 bases and the J gene lost 8 bases, with 7 bases spanning the gap. CDR3 amino acids: CASSYFRGELFF. The DNA for the CDR3 is TGTGCCAGCAGTTATTTTCGGGGGGAGCTGTTTTTT.

A single count supports this clonotype. The V call is TRBV30, the J call TRBJ2-7; D is possibly TRBD1 (6 bases). There are 12 residues in the CDR3. V lost 4 bases and J lost 3, with 10 bases in between. Per germline, CDR1 GTSNPN and CDR2 SVGIG (reference sequence). CDR3 DNA: TGTGCCTGGACTTCAGGGGACTACGAGCAGTACTTC. Residues: CAWTSGDYEQYF.

In this sample, this clonotype turned up a few times. This chain links TRBV4-3 with TRBJ2-1; 7 bases are shared with TRBD2. The V segment lost 1 base and the J segment 6 bases; nucleotides outside the gene matches: 6. This CDR3 is 15 amino acids long. The V gene's germline CDR1 is LGHNA and CDR2 YSLEER. The CDR3 nucleotides are TGCGCCAGCAGCCAAGGGGGGGGAACGGTCAATGAGCAGTTCTTC. It yields the protein CASSQGGGTVNEQFF.